The 28 T cell receptor beta chains below all came from one sample that was sequenced in a study of blood T cell repertoires in COVID-19. The data were produced by immunoSEQ multiplex PCR, yet TCRdb's version contains in-frame clones alone and is incomplete. The table shows 170,000 or so clones, with around 90% occurring only once. The sequencing input was peripheral blood. The receptors were gathered from a man in his forties with active or convalescent COVID-19.

The CDR3 coding sequence is TGCGCCAGCAGCACGGGGGATCAGCCCCAGCATTTT. Translating gives CASSTGDQPQHF. This chain connects TRBV10-2 to TRBJ1-5, with D possibly TRBD1 on 5 matching bases. Germline V CDR1 and CDR2: WSHSY, SAAADI. The length of the CDR3 is 12 residues. The ends were cut back, 6 bases at V and 5 bases at J, with 8 bases in the middle.

This clone has only a few counts. V usage is TRBV4-2 and J usage is TRBJ1-1, with D perhaps matching TRBD1 (5 bases). Germline CDR1 is LGHNA and CDR2 is YNFKEQ. V was cut by 4 bases and J by 5 bases, with 17 bases left in between. The CDR3 runs to 15 residues. The CDR3 spells CASSPSGLGSTEAFF. The CDR3 nucleotides are TGTGCCAGCAGCCCTTCAGGGTTGGGTTCGACTGAAGCTTTCTTT.

CDR3 sequence reads: CASSQVGHGTETYNEQFF. CDR3 in DNA: TGTGCCAGCAGCCAAGTCGGTCACGGGACAGAGACCTACAATGAGCAGTTCTTC. This chain uses TRBV4-2 with TRBJ2-1, with TRBD1 identical over 7 bases. The CDR3 has 18 amino acids. Trimming removed 1 base from V and 2 bases from J; junction bases left unmatched: 11. Germline V gives CDR1 LGHNA, CDR2 YNFKEQ.

This chain connects TRBV7-3 to TRBJ1-1; D might be TRBD1 (5 bases). The V and J ends lost 4 bases and 7 bases respectively, with 10 bases between them. Germline CDR1 reads SGHTA; CDR2 reads FQGTGA. The CDR3 runs to 12 residues. CDR3 coding DNA: TGTGCCAGCAGCTACCAGGGTGGTGAAGCTTTCTTT. Translated: CASSYQGGEAFF.

This clone has a single count. This chain connects TRBV6-5 to TRBJ2-3; possible D gene TRBD1, 6 bases. This CDR3 is 14 amino acids long. Germline CDR1 and CDR2: MNHEY and SVGAGI. Trimming removed 6 bases from V and 4 bases from J, with 14 bases in between. The CDR3 DNA reads TGTGCCAGCAGACAGGGATATTGGTCAGATACGCAGTATTTT. Translated: CASRQGYWSDTQYF.

The chain is built from TRBV2 and TRBJ1-1; TRBD1 agrees at 8 bases. V shed 5 bases and J 1 base; nucleotides not matched to a gene: 9. CDR1 and CDR2 (germline): SNHLY, FYNNEI. The CDR3 covers 16 residues. The CDR3 is CASSHNRGMWNTEAFF. In DNA form, the CDR3 reads TGTGCCAGCAGTCATAACAGGGGGATGTGGAACACTGAAGCTTTCTTT. Full variable domain (rest looked up from reference TRBV2 and TRBJ1-1): EPEVTQTPSHQVTQMGQEVILRCVPISNHLYFYWYRQILGQKVEFLVSFYNNEISEKSEIFDDQFSVERPDGSNFTLKIRSTKLEDSAMYFCASSHNRGMWNTEAFFGQGTRLTVV.

The V and J genes are TRBV30 and TRBJ1-6, with 7 bases identical to TRBD1. V lost 0 bases to trimming and J lost 6 bases; unmatched junction nucleotides: 5. CDR3 length: 15 residues. CDR1 GTSNPN and CDR2 SVGIG come from the germline V gene (reference sequence). In DNA form, the CDR3 reads TGTGCCTGGAGTGTGGTCAGGGGGTTTAATTCACCCCTCCACTTT. This codes for CAWSVVRGFNSPLHF.

The V gene is TRBV5-1, the J gene TRBJ2-3, with TRBD1 matching 7 bases. Looked up from germline, CDR1 is SGHRS and CDR2 is YFSETQ. CDR3 length: 14 amino acids. V dropped 4 bases and J dropped 1; count of bases not matched to a gene: 3. The CDR3 region is CASSDGTGTDTQYF. As DNA, the CDR3 is TGCGCCAGCAGCGATGGGACAGGCACAGATACGCAGTATTTT.

The chain has TRBV6-1 and TRBJ2-7; 11 bases fit TRBD1. The V segment lost 1 base and the J segment 5 bases; nucleotides outside the gene matches: 7. CDR1 MNHNS and CDR2 SASEGT come from the germline V gene. The CDR3 sequence is 16 residues long. CDR3 sequence reads: CASSEGVGQGGNEQYF. The CDR3 coding sequence is TGTGCCAGCAGTGAAGGGGTGGGACAGGGGGGCAACGAGCAGTACTTC.

This chain uses TRBV5-1 with TRBJ1-1; no clear D. This CDR3 is 14 amino acids long. The germline CDR1 and CDR2 sequences are SGHRS and YFSETQ. Trimming pared 3 bases from V and 3 bases from J, leaving 12 bases between. The CDR3 spells CASSWNEGYTEAFF. The DNA of the CDR3 is TGCGCCAGCAGCTGGAATGAGGGTTACACTGAAGCTTTCTTT.

This chain connects TRBV29-1 to TRBJ2-5, with D perhaps TRBD1 (6 bases). V lost 6 bases and J lost 2, with 13 bases in between. Per germline, CDR1 SQVTM and CDR2 ANQGSEA. The CDR3 length is 13 residues. The CDR3: CSVHDRIQETQYF. The CDR3 DNA sequence: TGCAGCGTGCATGACAGGATTCAAGAGACCCAGTACTTC.

This clone appeared once. The rearrangement joins TRBV2 to TRBJ2-3; 8 bases align to TRBD2. Looked up from germline, CDR1 is SNHLY and CDR2 is FYNNEI. There are 13 residues in the CDR3. The V segment lost 10 bases and the J segment 5 bases; nucleotides outside the gene matches: 8. The CDR3 nucleotides are TGTGCCATCTCAGCGGGGGCCTTAGATACGCAGTATTTT. Its protein product is CAISAGALDTQYF.

In the case of this clone: One end of the junction varies from germline; a read error may be responsible. V and J are TRBV11-2 and TRBJ2-1, with a possible D match to TRBD1 (6 bases). CDR3 length: 13 amino acids. CDR1 is SGHAT, CDR2 FQNNGV, per germline. In DNA form, the CDR3 reads TGTGCCAGCAGTTTAGGGCACAGGGATGAGCAGTTCTTC. This gives the protein CASSLGHRDEQFF.

The chain combines TRBV5-5 with TRBJ1-1, with 7 nucleotides matching TRBD1. The length of the CDR3 is 14 residues. Germline CDR1 is SGHKS and CDR2 is YYEKEE (reference sequence). V dropped 4 bases and J dropped 2; count of bases not matched to a gene: 5. The CDR3 sequence is CASSIRQGNTEAFF. The CDR3, as DNA: TGTGCCAGCAGCATCCGACAGGGTAACACTGAAGCTTTCTTT.

The rearrangement uses TRBV5-1 and TRBJ2-7, with unresolved D. Germline V gives CDR1 SGHRS, CDR2 YFSETQ. Trimming pared 7 bases from V and 3 bases from J, leaving 11 bases between. CDR3 length: 12 amino acids. CDR3: CASRGSFYEQYF. CDR3 nucleotides: TGCGCCAGCCGAGGATCCTTCTACGAGCAGTACTTC.

The chain is built from TRBV20-1 and TRBJ2-7; TRBD1 might be the D (6 bases). The CDR3 length is 12 residues. Looked up from germline, CDR1 is DFQATT and CDR2 is SNEGSKA (reference sequence). The V and J ends lost 3 bases and 2 bases respectively, with 8 bases between them. CDR3 in DNA: TGCAGTGCTAGTAGGGACACCTACGAGCAGTACTTC. It yields the protein CSASRDTYEQYF.

The rearrangement joins TRBV3-1 (or the pseudogene TRBV3-2) to TRBJ2-3; D uncertain. The length of the CDR3 is 11 residues. The V gene's germline CDR1 is LGHDT and CDR2 YNNKEL (reference sequence). Trimming took 4 bases from V and 3 from J, leaving 2 bases between them. The CDR3 spells CASSLTDTQYF. CDR3 bases: TGTGCCAGCAGCCTAACAGATACGCAGTATTTT.

V gene TRBV20-1 combines with J gene TRBJ1-5, with TRBD1 matching 9 bases. The germline V gene encodes CDR1 DFQATT and CDR2 SNEGSKA (reference sequence). The CDR3 has 15 residues. V lost 3 bases and J lost 6; bases outside the gene matches: 9. The CDR3 protein is CSASMGTGNSQPQHF. As DNA, the CDR3 is TGCAGTGCTAGTATGGGGACAGGGAATAGTCAGCCCCAGCATTTT.

The rearrangement uses TRBV11-2 and TRBJ2-2; perhaps TRBD2 as D (6 bases). Germline assignment: CDR1 SGHAT and CDR2 FQNNGV. The V end was cut by 7 bases, the J end by 6 bases, with 15 bases between. The CDR3 is made up of 14 amino acids. CDR3 nucleotide sequence: TGTGCCAGCACCCTCAAGACGGGGGCCGGGGAGCTGTTTTTT. Translated: CASTLKTGAGELFF.

The rearrangement uses TRBV3-1 (or the pseudogene TRBV3-2) and TRBJ2-5, with 10 positions matching TRBD2. Germline V gene sequence: CDR1 LGHDT, CDR2 YNNKEL (reference sequence). The CDR3 sequence is 12 residues long. Trimming took 10 bases from V and 5 from J; bases not matched to a gene: 4. The CDR3 spells CATGTSVETQYF. The CDR3 DNA reads TGTGCCACCGGGACTAGCGTGGAGACCCAGTACTTC.

J is TRBJ2-7 and V is TRBV6-5, with D possibly TRBD2 on 5 matching bases. This CDR3 has 14 amino acids. Trimming left V 6 bases short and J 2 bases short, with 14 bases between. Germline V CDR1 and CDR2: MNHEY, SVGAGI. The chain's CDR3 is CASRAALQPYEQYF. Here the CDR3 DNA reads TGTGCCAGCAGAGCGGCTCTTCAGCCCTACGAGCAGTACTTC.

This chain connects TRBV6-6 to TRBJ1-5; D remains ambiguous. Trimming stripped 3 bases from V and 9 bases from J, with 12 bases between. From germline, CDR1 is MNHNY and CDR2 SVGAGI (reference sequence). This CDR3 comprises 13 residues. For the CDR3, the DNA is TGTGCCAGCAGTTATGGGGAGATGGGGCCCCAGCATTTT. As protein: CASSYGEMGPQHF.

Turning to this clone: At one end, the junction sequence differs from germline, possibly due to a read error. V and J are TRBV5-1 and TRBJ1-1, with D tentatively TRBD1 (5 bases). Germline assignment: CDR1 SGHRS and CDR2 YFSETQ. The CDR3 contains 16 residues. The CDR3 region has the DNA TGCGCCAGCACCTTGTACGGGGGACGGTCGAACACTGAAGCTTTCTTT. This codes for CASTLYGGRSNTEAFF.

About this clone: The same CDR3 also results from other DNA sequences found in this sample. V is TRBV6-5 and J is TRBJ1-3; unclear D gene. The V and J ends lost 6 bases and 2 bases respectively, with 8 bases between them. Per germline, CDR1 MNHEY and CDR2 SVGAGI. This CDR3 comprises 13 residues. This CDR3 is CASRAGAGNTIYF. CDR3 bases: TGTGCCAGCAGGGCCGGAGCTGGAAACACCATATATTTT.

The chain is built from TRBV5-4 and TRBJ1-1, with a weak D call TRBD1 (6 bases). V shed 4 bases and J shed 1 base, with 17 bases lying between them. In germline, CDR1 is SGHNT, CDR2 YYREEE (reference sequence). The CDR3 runs 16 residues. In DNA form, the CDR3 reads TGTGCCAGCAGCCTCGGGGGGGCGAACAAGAACACTGAAGCTTTCTTT. This translates into CASSLGGANKNTEAFF.

The table lists this clone with a few counts. The chain employs TRBV4-2 and TRBJ2-7; weak D call: TRBD1 (5 bases). The CDR3 contains 12 residues. Germline CDR1 reads LGHNA; CDR2 reads YNFKEQ. Trimming stripped 3 bases from V and 6 bases from J, with 9 bases between. This chain's CDR3 is CASSQTVAEQYF. The CDR3 nucleotides read TGTGCCAGCAGCCAGACAGTTGCCGAGCAGTACTTC.

The chain recombines TRBV4-3 with TRBJ1-4; D not certain. Trimming cost V 4 bases and J 3 bases, with 12 bases left between them. Germline V gives CDR1 LGHNA, CDR2 YSLEER. CDR3 length: 15 residues. CDR3 amino acids: CASSLSVAPNEKLFF. The CDR3 coding sequence is TGCGCCAGCAGCCTGTCAGTCGCTCCTAATGAAAAACTGTTTTTT.

The rearrangement uses TRBV28 and TRBJ1-1, with a weak D call TRBD1 (5 bases). Deletions cut 8 bases from V and 0 bases from J, with 16 bases between. Germline CDR1 and CDR2: MDHEN and SYDVKM. The CDR3 spans 15 residues. The CDR3 loop reads CASFSAGYLNTEAFF. DNA for the CDR3: TGTGCCAGCTTCAGCGCAGGGTACCTGAACACTGAAGCTTTCTTT.